The clone carrying this T cell receptor (beta chain) came up once. The data are from a study of blood T cell repertoires in COVID-19. Per the authors' pipeline: Amplifying reference gene primers gave estimates of nucleated cell counts. TCRdb's copy holds only in-frame clones and misses some; the assay was immunoSEQ multiplex PCR. V, J and clone size derive from that table, while D and trimming were established from the DNA sequence. The table includes under 350,000 clones, more than 75% detected once. Recruitment covered 20 to 25 US areas and drew participants whose ages spanned roughly 18 to 90 years. The receptor was derived from a woman between 18 and 29 years old who had recovered from COVID-19. The sample comprised PBMCs or T cells enriched from blood (not recorded which).

CDR3 in amino acids: CASSHGGNSPLHF. Written as DNA, the CDR3 is TGTGCCAGCAGCCACGGAGGTAATTCACCCCTCCACTTT. The rearrangement joins TRBV4-2 to TRBJ1-6; D is ambiguous. V lost 3 bases, J lost 6 bases, and 6 bases lay in between. Looked up from germline, CDR1 is LGHNA and CDR2 is YNFKEQ. CDR3 length: 13 amino acids.